Given below is one TCR beta chain in context. This clone was picked up one time. Its antigen has not been determined. Qualities for individual bases were not recorded, and no much larger clone is one base off. The sample belongs to a study of cytomegalovirus exposure and HLA in healthy donors (dated by TCRdb to the late 2010s). For the study in its entirety: According to an earlier analysis of 550 to 750 of the donors, 150 million to 200 million T cells yielded approximately 120 million unique TCR beta sequences and around 280 Gb of sequence data. An early release that covered approximately 600 HLA-typed donors contained 300 to 350 gigabases of sequencing data and about 93 million unique TCR sequences. Of the roughly 420 genotyped donors, 80% to 90% were placed in the genetic ancestry cluster associated with self-reported Caucasian donors. The study aimed to test whether signatures of past pathogen exposure could be identified by cataloging public T cell receptors. The T cell repertoires of around 730 subjects were profiled by immunosequencing and related to cytomegalovirus serostatus. Besides the first cohort of about 730 subjects, a separate validation cohort made up of some 110 different subjects was used. The study combined high-throughput TCR immunosequencing, statistical association of individual TCRs with disease status, and machine learning to predict cytomegalovirus infection status. A later analysis re-analyzed previously published TCR beta repertoires from 666 donors and added high-resolution HLA genotyping to study TCR occurrence patterns. Rather than using new phenotypic data, the later analysis identified candidate immune exposures from TCR beta sequences and from how often those sequences occurred across donors. In an earlier analysis of 587 of the donors, high-throughput TCR beta sequencing was used to judge whether each TCR beta V gene segment behaved as functional or pseudogenic. Donor age, sex, ethnicity and CMV serostatus were collected together with the repertoire data. A later genetic analysis took genome-wide SNP genotypes for about three fifths of the 666 donors and used that subset as a discovery cohort. Every discovery cohort repertoire had been produced on one sequencing platform. HLA typing covered class I and class II loci at four-digit resolution. The number of donors typed differed by locus, with roughly 620-640 for A, B, C, DRB1 and DQB1, 522 for DQA1, nearly 610 for DPA1, and some 450 for DPB1. Because of strong linkage in the cohort, roughly five DR-DQ haplotypes were treated as single units for association and clustering. On average, around 240,000 unique TCR beta nucleotide sequences were sequenced per donor among 398 genotyped donors of the cohort, with 15% to 20% of those sequences being non-productive.

The library relied on the immunoSEQ multiplex PCR assay. The multiplex PCR relied on a mix of 60 forward primers for TCR Vbeta segments and 13 reverse primers for TCR Jbeta segments. The CDR3 region of rearranged TCR beta genes was amplified from genomic DNA with a multiplex PCR assay. On the Illumina HiSeq System, the amplified TCR beta libraries were sequenced as 87-base-pair reads. Under the source paper's analysis protocol: A later analysis counted some 74 million unique TCR beta chains across the 666 repertoires, and some 11 million of these chains were shared by at least two donors. Raw reads were error-corrected and collapsed into unique sequences with a nearest-neighbor algorithm that merged closely related sequences to remove PCR and sequencing errors. V, D and J gene segments were assigned by aligning CDR3 sequences to IMGT reference sequences. For a sequence to be retained, at least a six-nucleotide match to both a V gene segment and a J gene segment was required. A rearrangement was called productive if the CDR3 had no stop codons and remained in frame with V and J, and every other rearrangement was called non-productive. Following IMGT convention, CDR3 was defined as the stretch from the second conserved V-encoded cysteine to the conserved J-encoded phenylalanine. The earlier analysis of approximately 500 of the donors excluded sequences that lacked an unambiguous match to a single V gene segment. An earlier analysis of some 500 of the donors classified V segments as functional when productive rearrangements were above 56.7% and as segregating when the standard deviation between donors was above 5%. A statistical classification framework was built for diagnosing cytomegalovirus status from the catalog of TCR beta chain sequences. In a later analysis, TCR nucleotide sequences were compared against IMGT/GENE-DB human TR gene sequences so that V and J genes could be assigned. Using the TCRdist pipeline, a later analysis assigned CDR3 sequences along with most-parsimonious VDJ recombination scenarios. A later analysis defined each TCR beta chain by its CDR3 amino acid sequence plus V-gene family, and excluded reads lacking a unique V-gene family. In a later analysis, fewer than 650 highly shared, low-generation-probability nucleotide sequences were removed to address suspected cross-contamination and a sequencing artifact. In a later analysis, a clonal expansion index for each public chain was calculated from normalized within-repertoire ranks of inferred template counts. In a later analysis, generation probabilities were computed using a VDJ recombination model fitted to out-of-frame rearrangements, and the results were checked against IGoR. A later analysis scored TCR-TCR, TCR-HLA and TCR-CMV co-occurrence with hypergeometric tests, applying a repertoire-size bias correction to TCR pairs. A later analysis estimated false discovery rates by permuting HLA or CMV assignments 20 times. In a later analysis, co-occurring TCRs were grouped using DBSCAN, and TCRdist sequence similarity was added for clustering within HLA-allele-positive subsets. Repertoires with fewer than 30,000 or more than 120,000 public chains were left out of co-occurrence clustering, as were several repertoires with anomalous nucleotide sharing. Held by TCRdb, this immuneACCESS table contains in-frame sequences only and omits some clones. Under half of the omission traces to an unresolved V gene where checked; the cause of the rest is unknown. V, J and clone size are those of that table, while D and trimming were read from the DNA. The sample includes 150,000 to 200,000 clones, with 70% to 90% observed a single time. Roughly 2.2% of the sample is taken by the ten largest.

The cohort comprised some 680 healthy bone marrow donors. Cohort members were all nominally healthy when sampled, although unrecorded immune exposures were likely present. The donor tested CMV seropositive, placing the donor among the 250 to 350 seropositive members of the cohort. A peripheral blood sample was collected from each donor, and TCR beta sequencing was performed on peripheral blood mononuclear cells. The Qiagen DNeasy Blood Extraction Kit was used to extract genomic DNA from the blood cell samples. What the authors observed across the whole study: The classifier was reported to diagnose cytomegalovirus status with high specificity and sensitivity in both the original and validation cohorts. The cohort was sequenced for TCR beta chains only, and without alpha or paired-chain data the features that could be detected were limited. An association between a missense DCLRE1C variant and V-gene and J-gene trimming of TCR beta chains was found in a later genetic analysis and replicated in an independent cohort. A later genetic analysis reported fewer N-insertions in productive TCRs among donors in an Asian-associated ancestry cluster than the roughly 700-donor mean. In a later analysis, around 17,000 TCR beta sequences were associated with specific HLA alleles at a false discovery rate of 0.05. HLA typing was unavailable for some donors at each locus, so association tests used only the typed subset. A later analysis found that HLA-associated TCR beta chains were more clonally expanded and had lower generation probabilities than equally common non-associated chains. A cluster of highly shared sequence variants was judged likely to be a technical artifact of the sequencing pipeline. A further reported finding was that TCR beta sequences accurately predicted the HLA-A and HLA-B alleles for most subjects in the first cohort. A later analysis found that most CMV-associated TCR beta chains appeared HLA-restricted, with HLA associations seemingly driven largely by CMV exposure. CMV serostatus was the only immune exposure information available for the cohort. Assigning TCR associations to individual alleles was difficult when HLA alleles, especially DR and DQ, strongly co-occurred. A later analysis reported that several top co-occurrence clusters appeared linked to parvovirus B19, influenza, CMV and Epstein-Barr virus. In an earlier analysis of 500 to 650 of the donors, most TCR beta V segments appeared in productive rearrangements about 87% or about 30% of the time, broadly matching IMGT annotations. A total of some 180 TCR beta chains were listed by the study as associated with cytomegalovirus. In vitro tests confirmed that three of the cytomegalovirus-associated TCR beta chains recognize cytomegalovirus antigens. Some IMGT-functional V segments, including TRBV6-2 and TRBV6-3, could not be told apart with the 87-base-pair reads, so those segments were excluded. While some public TCRs were present in many individuals, most TCR sequences turned up only very rarely across donors. Because counts were too low, fewer than 20 rarely observed V segments, including chromosome 9 orphons, were excluded from the earlier analysis of roughly 580 of the donors. The authors suggested that the approach could potentially be generalized to other disease states and immunological phenotypes. Linkage disequilibrium might explain the correlated functional status among segregating V segments, but an unknown experimental factor could not be excluded. Sequencing depth was assumed to be roughly uniform across donors in the presence/absence analyses, though that assumption may not hold. In a later analysis, the rate of TCR association differed among HLA loci, with DRB1 alleles having the most associated TCRs and HLA-C alleles having the fewest.

V is trimmed back by 5 bases and J by 2 bases, and the junction contains 6 bases that no gene match accounts for. Taken from the germline V gene, the CDR1 and CDR2 loops are SGHTA and FQGNSA. The CDR3, from cysteine to phenylalanine, totals 14 residues. Only the CDR3 region is kept as DNA, spanning 42 bases read in frame from base 1. The sequence came from a man between 18 and 35 years old in good health and CMV-seropositive. In this chain, TRBV7-2 is recombined with TRBJ2-7; 7 middle bases align to TRBD2. Sequencing used PBMCs. Read as DNA, the sequence is TGTGCCAGCAGCCCCTGGGGGAGGGCCTACGAGCAGTACTTC. This yields the protein CASSPWGRAYEQYF.